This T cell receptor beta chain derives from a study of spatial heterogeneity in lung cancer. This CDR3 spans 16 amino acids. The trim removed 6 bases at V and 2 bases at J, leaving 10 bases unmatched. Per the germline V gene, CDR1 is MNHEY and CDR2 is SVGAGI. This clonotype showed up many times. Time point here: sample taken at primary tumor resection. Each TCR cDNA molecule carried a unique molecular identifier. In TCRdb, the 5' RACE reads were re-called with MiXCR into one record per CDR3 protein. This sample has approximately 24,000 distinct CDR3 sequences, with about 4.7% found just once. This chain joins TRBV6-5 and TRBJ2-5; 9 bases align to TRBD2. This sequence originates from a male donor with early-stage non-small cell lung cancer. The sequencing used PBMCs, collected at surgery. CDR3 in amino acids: CASSRRLAGLQETQYF. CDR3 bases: TGTGCCAGCAGCCGACGCCTAGCGGGGCTGCAAGAGACCCAGTACTTC.